These T cell receptor beta chains were read from a single sample in a study of blood T cells in healthy people across ages. Via MiXCR, TCRdb re-called the 5' RACE reads, giving one row per CDR3 protein. The sample yields 1.5 million to 1.8 million distinct CDR3 sequences, 35% to 45% seen once. The specimen sequenced was blood. These receptor sequences come from a woman aged 18-29 years in good health. Each CDR3 is given with its conserved first and last residue. The D gene is left open where the match is weak. The listing skips clone size in some rows; elsewhere it reads once, few, many or a size class.

V	D	J	length	size	CDR3	DNA
TRBV5-6	TRBD1	TRBJ1-2	13	.	CASSPQGSFDYTF	TGTGCCAGCAGCCCACAGGGGTCCTTTGACTACACCTTC
TRBV29-1	TRBD2	TRBJ2-3	16	once	CSPGRLAGVGVDTQYF	TGCAGCCCCGGCAGACTAGCGGGAGTCGGGGTAGATACGCAGTATTTT
TRBV12-3/TRBV12-4	.	TRBJ1-2	10	few	CASSLHGYTF	TGTGCCAGCAGTTTACATGGCTACACCTTC
TRBV6-2/TRBV6-3	TRBD1	TRBJ2-5	15	few	CASNRNGQGLETQYF	TGTGCCAGCAACCGCAACGGACAGGGGTTAGAGACCCAGTACTTC
TRBV7-9	.	TRBJ2-5	15	.	CASSSPRGPYNEQYF	TGTGCCAGCAGCTCGCCTAGGGGCCCCTACAATGAGCAGTACTTC
TRBV6-1	.	TRBJ2-7	13	.	CASSAYQGYEQYF	TGTGCCAGCAGTGCTTATCAGGGCTACGAGCAGTACTTC
TRBV29-1	TRBD1	TRBJ1-1	15	few	CSVDGGGGMNTEAFF	TGCAGCGTTGACGGCGGAGGGGGCATGAACACTGAAGCTTTCTTT
TRBV20-1	TRBD1	TRBJ2-1	14	.	CSARGGQGNNEQFF	TGCAGTGCTAGAGGGGGACAGGGAAACAATGAGCAGTTCTTC
TRBV7-2	.	TRBJ1-6	14	.	CASSLRRDDSPLHF	TGTGCCAGCAGCTTACGCAGGGATGATTCACCCCTCCACTTT
TRBV6-2/TRBV6-3	.	TRBJ2-2	12	.	CASAQGTGELFF	TGTGCCAGCGCACAGGGTACCGGGGAGCTGTTTTTT
TRBV6-5	TRBD2	TRBJ2-5	15	many	CASSSLAGVGETQYF	TGTGCCAGCTCCTCCCTAGCGGGAGTAGGAGAGACCCAGTACTTC
TRBV11-2	TRBD1	TRBJ2-1	21	.	CASSLVVGTGGIDRVTNEQFF	TGTGCCAGCAGCTTAGTTGTCGGGACAGGAGGGATCGACAGGGTTACCAATGAGCAGTTCTTC
TRBV18	.	TRBJ2-3	13	.	CASSPKLIDTQYF	TGTGCCAGCTCCCCAAAGTTGATAGATACGCAGTATTTT
TRBV21-1	.	TRBJ1-1	14	.	CASGQQGLNTEAFF	TGTGCCAGCGGACAGCAGGGGTTGAACACTGAAGCTTTCTTT
TRBV7-2	.	TRBJ1-6	11	.	CASGLNSPLHF	TGTGCCAGCGGCCTAAATTCACCCCTCCACTTT
TRBV29-1	.	TRBJ2-5	13	.	CSVPGPDGETQYF	TGCAGCGTCCCGGGTCCCGACGGGGAGACCCAGTACTTC
TRBV24-1	.	TRBJ2-1	18	few	CATSDWTFQGPGADEQFF	TGTGCCACCAGTGATTGGACCTTTCAGGGGCCGGGGGCCGATGAGCAGTTCTTC
TRBV12-5	TRBD1	TRBJ2-5	16	few	CASGHVLHRGRETQYF	TGTGCTAGTGGCCATGTACTGCACAGGGGGCGAGAGACCCAGTACTTC
TRBV6-2/TRBV6-3	.	TRBJ1-5	19	.	CASSYSVVIAGYSNQPQHF	TGTGCCAGCAGTTACTCGGTGGTTATAGCAGGGTATAGCAATCAGCCCCAGCATTTT
TRBV6-6	.	TRBJ2-5	15	.	CASSWVTPLQETQYF	TGTGCCAGCAGTTGGGTGACTCCGCTTCAAGAGACCCAGTACTTC
TRBV20-1	TRBD1	TRBJ1-5	16	.	CSARDLGTGDRQPQHF	TGCAGTGCTAGAGATCTCGGGACAGGGGACAGGCAGCCCCAGCATTTT
TRBV7-9	.	TRBJ1-5	14	.	CASSFTGKDQPQHF	TGTGCCAGCAGCTTTACAGGAAAAGATCAGCCCCAGCATTTT
TRBV3-1	TRBD2	TRBJ2-1	15	.	CASSPRLAATNEQFF	TGTGCCAGCAGCCCCCGACTAGCTGCGACGAATGAGCAGTTCTTC
TRBV7-2	TRBD1	TRBJ2-1	13	.	CASPAGGYNEQFF	TGTGCCAGCCCGGCAGGGGGATATAATGAGCAGTTCTTC
TRBV20-1	TRBD2	TRBJ2-5	14	few	CSASLSGSGETQYF	TGCAGTGCTTCCCTTAGCGGGAGCGGAGAGACCCAGTACTTC
TRBV4-3	TRBD2	TRBJ2-3	15	.	CASSPPLGGGDTQYF	TGCGCCAGCAGCCCCCCGCTCGGGGGGGGAGATACGCAGTATTTT
TRBV3-1	.	TRBJ1-5	15	few	CASSQSPFKGSLQHF	TGTGCCAGCAGCCAATCCCCCTTTAAGGGGTCTCTCCAGCATTTT
TRBV16	.	TRBJ2-4	13	.	CASSSVREDIQYF	TGTGCCAGCAGCTCTGTAAGGGAAGACATTCAGTACTTC
TRBV20-1	.	TRBJ2-7	11	few	CSARASGEQYF	TGCAGTGCTAGAGCGTCGGGCGAGCAGTACTTC
TRBV20-1	.	TRBJ1-2	15	.	CSARLPGGTYYGYTF	TGCAGTGCTAGGCTCCCTGGGGGCACTTACTATGGCTACACCTTC
TRBV10-3	.	TRBJ2-7	13	.	CAIGQHSSYEQYF	TGTGCCATTGGACAGCACAGCTCCTACGAGCAGTACTTC
TRBV20-1	TRBD2	TRBJ2-7	13	.	CSAAPGLPNEQYF	TGCAGTGCTGCTCCGGGACTACCCAACGAGCAGTACTTC
TRBV10-3	.	TRBJ1-5	20	few	CAISEGVFSPSFGSNQPQHF	TGTGCCATCAGTGAAGGCGTATTCTCCCCTTCCTTTGGTAGCAATCAGCCCCAGCATTTT
TRBV20-1	TRBD1	TRBJ1-5	16	once	CSAIRADRVFNQPQHF	TGCAGTGCTATACGAGCGGACAGGGTCTTCAATCAGCCCCAGCATTTT
TRBV6-2/TRBV6-3	TRBD1	TRBJ2-1	13	.	CASKQGASFEQFF	TGTGCCAGCAAACAGGGGGCGTCGTTTGAGCAGTTCTTC
TRBV7-2	.	TRBJ2-7	13	many	CASSVLGAYEQYF	TGTGCCAGCAGCGTCCTGGGGGCCTACGAGCAGTACTTC
TRBV15	.	TRBJ1-2	14	few	CATSTRGHNYGYTF	TGTGCCACCAGCACACGAGGGCACAACTATGGCTACACCTTC
TRBV28	TRBD2	TRBJ2-7	18	.	CASSPPESISGRAYEQYF	TGTGCCAGCAGCCCCCCGGAATCAATCAGCGGGAGGGCCTACGAGCAGTACTTC
TRBV20-1	.	TRBJ2-2	13	once	CSARQGLAGELFF	TGCAGTGCTAGGCAGGGATTGGCCGGGGAGCTGTTTTTT
TRBV20-1	.	TRBJ2-7	15	.	CSATPAGGISYEQYF	TGCAGTGCTACTCCTGCTGGCGGGATCTCCTACGAGCAGTACTTC
TRBV6-5	TRBD1	TRBJ1-1	16	.	CASSYLGTGVGTEAFF	TGTGCCAGCAGTTACTTGGGGACAGGGGTAGGCACTGAAGCTTTCTTT